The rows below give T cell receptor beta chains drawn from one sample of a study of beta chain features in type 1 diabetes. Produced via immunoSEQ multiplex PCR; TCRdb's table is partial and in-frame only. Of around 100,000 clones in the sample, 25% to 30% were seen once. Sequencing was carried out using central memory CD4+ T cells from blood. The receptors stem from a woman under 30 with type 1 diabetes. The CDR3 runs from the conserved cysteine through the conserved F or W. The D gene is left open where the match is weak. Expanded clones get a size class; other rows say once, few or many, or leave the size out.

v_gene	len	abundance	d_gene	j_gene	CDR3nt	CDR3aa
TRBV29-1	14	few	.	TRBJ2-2	TGCAGCGTTGAAGGGCGGGTGAACACCGGGGAGCTGTTTTTT	CSVEGRVNTGELFF
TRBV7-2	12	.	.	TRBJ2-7	TGTGCCAGCACGGACAGCTCCTACGAGCAGTACTTC	CASTDSSYEQYF
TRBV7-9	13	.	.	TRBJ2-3	TGTGCCAGCAGCTTAGCCGAGGGGACTTGGTGGTATTTT	CASSLAEGTWWYF
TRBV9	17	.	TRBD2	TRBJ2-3	TGTGCCAGCAGCGGTACTAGCGGGAGTCCTTTCACAGATACGCAGTATTTT	CASSGTSGSPFTDTQYF
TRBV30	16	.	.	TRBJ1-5	TGTGCCTGGAGTGACCCTCTTCACAGGGACCAGGGGCCCCAGCATTTT	CAWSDPLHRDQGPQHF
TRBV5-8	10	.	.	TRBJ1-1	TGTGCCAGCAGGCCGGGTCATGCTTTCTTT	CASRPGHAFF
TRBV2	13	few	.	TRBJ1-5	TGTGCCAGCAGTGAACGGTACTCGCAGCCCCAGCATTTT	CASSERYSQPQHF
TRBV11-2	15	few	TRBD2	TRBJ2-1	TGTGCCAGCAGCATGGGGACTAGCGGGAGTCTCGAGCAGTTCTTC	CASSMGTSGSLEQFF
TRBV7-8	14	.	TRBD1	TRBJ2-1	TGTGCCAGCAGCTTAGCGGGACAGGGGTTTGAGCAGTTCTTC	CASSLAGQGFEQFF
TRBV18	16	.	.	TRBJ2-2	TGTGCCAGCTCACCATTATCCAGGGCGTTCACCGGGGAGCTGTTTTTT	CASSPLSRAFTGELFF
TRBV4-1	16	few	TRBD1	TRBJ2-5	TGCGCCAGCAACAACAGGGGAATATTAGGTCAAGAGACCCAGTACTTC	CASNNRGILGQETQYF
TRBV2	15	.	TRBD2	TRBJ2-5	TGTGCCAGCAGTTCACTAGCGGGAGGAGGAGAGACCCAGTACTTC	CASSSLAGGGETQYF
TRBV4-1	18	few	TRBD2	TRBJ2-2	TGCGCCTCCCGAGGAAGGCTAGCGGGAGTGGGGGACACCGGGGAGCTGTTTTTT	CASRGRLAGVGDTGELFF
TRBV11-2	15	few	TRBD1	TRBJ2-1	TGTGCCAGCAGATTGGGGACAGGGACCTTTGAAGAGCAGTTCTTC	CASRLGTGTFEEQFF
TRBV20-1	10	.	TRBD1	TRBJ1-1	TGCAGTGCTAGGACAGGGCCAGCTTTCTTT	CSARTGPAFF
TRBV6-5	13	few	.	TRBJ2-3	TGTGCCAGCAGTTACGACATCACAGATACGCAGTATTTT	CASSYDITDTQYF
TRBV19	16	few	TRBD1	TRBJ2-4	TGTGCCCGACGCGGACAGGCCCACGCCACCTTTAACATTCAGTACTTC	CARRGQAHATFNIQYF
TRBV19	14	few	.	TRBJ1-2	TGTGCCAGTAGTATGTTGGAGGGATTTAACGGCTACACCTTC	CASSMLEGFNGYTF
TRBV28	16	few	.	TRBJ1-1	TGTGCCAGCAGTTTCAGGGGTCTCTCCATGAACACTGAAGCTTTCTTT	CASSFRGLSMNTEAFF
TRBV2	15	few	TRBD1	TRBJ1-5	TGTGCCAGCAGGGGACAGATTGTTGGCAATCAGCCCCAGCATTTT	CASRGQIVGNQPQHF
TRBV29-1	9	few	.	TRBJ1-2	TGCAGCGTTGCAGATGGCTACACCTTC	CSVADGYTF
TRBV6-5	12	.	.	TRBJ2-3	TGTGCCTCCCGGGGGGCGTCAGATACGCAGTATTTT	CASRGASDTQYF
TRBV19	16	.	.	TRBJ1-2	TGTGCCAGTGGAGCCGACAGGCCCTCGCCTTCCTATGGCTACACCTTC	CASGADRPSPSYGYTF
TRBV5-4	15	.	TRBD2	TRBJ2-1	TGTGCCAGCAGTTCCGGACTAGCGGGTGACAATGAGCAGTTCTTC	CASSSGLAGDNEQFF
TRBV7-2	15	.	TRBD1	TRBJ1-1	TGTGCCAGCAGCTCCCCAGCGGCAGGGGGTACTGAAGCTTTCTTT	CASSSPAAGGTEAFF
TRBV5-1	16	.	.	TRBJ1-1	TGCGCCAGCAGCTTCCTTAGCAGGGCCATGAACACTGAAGCTTTCTTT	CASSFLSRAMNTEAFF
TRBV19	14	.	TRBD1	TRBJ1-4	TGTGCCAGCAGCCCTAGGGGGCGCGTTGAAAAACTGTTTTTT	CASSPRGRVEKLFF
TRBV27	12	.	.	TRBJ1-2	TGTGCCAGCAGGACAGGAATTTATGGCTACACCTTC	CASRTGIYGYTF
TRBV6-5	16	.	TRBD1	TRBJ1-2	TGTGCCAGCAGTTATGAGGGGGACAGATGGTTTAATGGCTACACCTTC	CASSYEGDRWFNGYTF
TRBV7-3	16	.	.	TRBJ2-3	TGTGCCAGCAGCCGGACTGGGCCCTACCAACCAGATACGCAGTATTTT	CASSRTGPYQPDTQYF
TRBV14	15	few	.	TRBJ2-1	TGTGCCAGCAGCCAAGTGGCGGGACCTAGTGGTGAGCAGTTCTTC	CASSQVAGPSGEQFF
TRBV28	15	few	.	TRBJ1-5	TGTGCCAGCAGATCTGGGGGAGGGGGCAATCAGCCCCAGCATTTT	CASRSGGGGNQPQHF
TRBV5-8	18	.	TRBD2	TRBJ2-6	TGTGCCAGCAGCTCGGGACTAGCGGGAGACTCTGGGGCCAACGTCCTGACTTTC	CASSSGLAGDSGANVLTF
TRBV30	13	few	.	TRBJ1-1	TGTGCCTGGAGAAAGGGGGTTTACACTGAAGCTTTCTTT	CAWRKGVYTEAFF
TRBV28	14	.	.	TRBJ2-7	TGTGCCAGCAGGGAAAGACGGGGTTACTACGAGCAGTACTTC	CASRERRGYYEQYF
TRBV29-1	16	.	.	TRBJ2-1	TGCAGCGTGATACTCTACAGGGTGGGCCTCTACAATGAGCAGTTCTTC	CSVILYRVGLYNEQFF
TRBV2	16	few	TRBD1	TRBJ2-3	TGTGCCAGCAGTTCCGGGACAGTGCCCTTCACAGATACGCAGTATTTT	CASSSGTVPFTDTQYF
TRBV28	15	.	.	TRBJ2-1	TGTGCCAGCAGGAAGGGGGAAAAGCGCTACAATGAGCAGTTCTTC	CASRKGEKRYNEQFF
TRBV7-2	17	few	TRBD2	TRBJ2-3	TGTGCCAGCAGCTTGGGACTAGCGGGAGACGGTAGTGATACGCAGTATTTT	CASSLGLAGDGSDTQYF
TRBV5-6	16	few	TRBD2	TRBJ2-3	TGTGCCAGCAGCCTCCGGACTAGCGGGAGCACAGATACGCAGTATTTT	CASSLRTSGSTDTQYF
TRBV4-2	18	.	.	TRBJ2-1	TGTGCCAGCAGCCATTACCCACCGGGTTCCAGCTCCTACAATGAGCAGTTCTTC	CASSHYPPGSSSYNEQFF
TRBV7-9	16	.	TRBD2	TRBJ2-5	TGTGCCAGCAGCTTAAGGACTAGCGGGAGGCAAGAGACCCAGTACTTC	CASSLRTSGRQETQYF
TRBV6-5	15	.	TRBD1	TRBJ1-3	TGTGCCAGCACCCGGGACGGGACAGATGTAAACACCATATATTTT	CASTRDGTDVNTIYF
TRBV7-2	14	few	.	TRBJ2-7	TGTGCCAGCAGCTTAGGCTCCCTCGGGGACGAGCAGTACTTC	CASSLGSLGDEQYF
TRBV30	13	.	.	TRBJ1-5	TGTGCCTGGAGTGTAGAGCCGGGACAGCCCCAGCATTTT	CAWSVEPGQPQHF
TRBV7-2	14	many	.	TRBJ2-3	TGTGCCAGCAGCTTAGTGGGGGGTGGCGATACGCAGTATTTT	CASSLVGGGDTQYF
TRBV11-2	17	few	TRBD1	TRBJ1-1	TGTGCCAGCAGCTCCTTTATTGGGACAGCCGCGAACACTGAAGCTTTCTTT	CASSSFIGTAANTEAFF
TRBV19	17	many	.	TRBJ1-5	TGTGCCAGTAGTATCTCTAGGTGGATTAATAGCAATCAGCCCCAGCATTTT	CASSISRWINSNQPQHF
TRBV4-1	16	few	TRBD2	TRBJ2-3	TGCGCCAGCAGCCCGATCAGCGGGAGTATCGCAGATACGCAGTATTTT	CASSPISGSIADTQYF
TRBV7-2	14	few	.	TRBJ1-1	TGTGCCAGCAGCTTAGCCTCAGGCTCGCTTGTGGCTTTCTTT	CASSLASGSLVAFF
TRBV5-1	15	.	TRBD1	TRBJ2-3	TGCGCCAGCAGCGAACGGACAGGCCCCACAGATACGCAGTATTTT	CASSERTGPTDTQYF
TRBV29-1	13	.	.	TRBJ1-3	TGCAGCGTTGACTCGGGCTCTGGAAACACCATATATTTT	CSVDSGSGNTIYF
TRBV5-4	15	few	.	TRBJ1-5	TGTGCCAGCAGCGCGGGGGGGGGATACAATCAGCCCCAGCATTTT	CASSAGGGYNQPQHF
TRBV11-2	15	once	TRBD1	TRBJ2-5	TGTGCCAGCAGCTCGTACAGGGGGCGAGGAGAGACCCAGTACTTC	CASSSYRGRGETQYF
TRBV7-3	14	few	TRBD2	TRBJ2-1	TGTGCCAGCAGCCCTAGCGGGGCTACGGATGAGCAGTTCTTC	CASSPSGATDEQFF